Listed below are T cell receptor beta chains from one sample, sequenced in a study of blood T cell repertoires in COVID-19. Profiling relied on immunoSEQ multiplex PCR, and the TCRdb table lists in-frame clones only, not all of them. The data contain 150,000 to 200,000 clones, about four fifths of them singletons. Sequences were obtained from peripheral blood. The source is a human donor in a cohort sampled during active COVID-19. CDR3s include the opening cysteine and the closing phenylalanine or tryptophan. D genes are given only for firm matches. The listing skips clone size in some rows; elsewhere it reads once, few, many or a size class.

j_gene,abundance,d_gene,v_gene,CDR3aa,CDR3nt
TRBJ2-7,-,-,TRBV3-1/TRBV3-2,CASSHRRTASYEQYF,TGTGCCAGCAGCCACCGGCGGACAGCCTCCTACGAGCAGTACTTC
TRBJ1-2,-,-,TRBV19,CASSILAGANYGYTF,TGTGCCAGTAGTATCCTGGCAGGGGCCAACTATGGCTACACCTTC
TRBJ2-1,-,TRBD2,TRBV5-1,CASRRLAGGNNEQFF,TGCGCCAGCCGAAGACTAGCGGGGGGTAACAATGAGCAGTTCTTC
TRBJ2-7,few,-,TRBV19,CASSEGQSSEQYF,TGTGCCAGTAGTGAAGGACAGTCCTCCGAGCAGTACTTC
TRBJ2-3,-,-,TRBV6-2/TRBV6-3,CASSPPTGSTDTQYF,TGTGCCAGCAGTCCACCGACAGGCTCCACAGATACGCAGTATTTT
TRBJ1-1,-,-,TRBV25-1,CASRGQEAFF,TGCGCCAGCCGCGGACAGGAAGCTTTCTTT
TRBJ2-2,once,TRBD1,TRBV7-8,CASSLRQGMNTGELFF,TGTGCCAGCAGCTTAAGACAGGGGATGAACACCGGGGAGCTGTTTTTT
TRBJ1-6,few,-,TRBV30,CAWSVARPLHF,TGTGCCTGGAGTGTAGCAAGACCCCTCCACTTT
TRBJ1-1,-,-,TRBV10-1,CASSEEKGAEAFF,TGCGCCAGCAGTGAGGAGAAGGGGGCTGAAGCTTTCTTT
TRBJ2-2,-,-,TRBV6-5,CASSYSAGANTGELFF,TGTGCCAGCAGTTACTCGGCAGGCGCGAACACCGGGGAGCTGTTTTTT
TRBJ2-1,-,TRBD2,TRBV3-1/TRBV3-2,CASSSLAGGYNEQFF,TGTGCCAGCAGCTCTTTAGCGGGGGGGTACAATGAGCAGTTCTTC
TRBJ2-5,once,TRBD2,TRBV25-1,CASSPRGLVRTQETQYF,TGTGCCAGCAGTCCCCGGGGACTAGTTCGGACGCAAGAGACCCAGTACTTC
TRBJ1-1,-,-,TRBV9,CASSALEGRTEAFF,TGTGCCAGCAGCGCCCTTGAGGGGAGGACTGAAGCTTTCTTT
TRBJ2-1,-,-,TRBV5-1,CASSLYTNNEQFF,TGCGCCAGCAGCTTGTACACTAACAATGAGCAGTTCTTC
TRBJ1-1,-,-,TRBV4-1,CASSQGVYTEAFF,TGCGCCAGCAGCCAAGGAGTGTACACTGAAGCTTTCTTT